The clone carrying this TCR beta chain was observed many times. Its antigen is not identified. This sample was taken from a study of T cells in Graves' hyperthyroidism and ophthalmopathy. Across the study: Prior to any treatment, at the point of initial diagnosis, peripheral blood was collected. Study results and caveats: The blood repertoire included most of the expanded thyroid clonotypes above 0.001.

Enrolled ophthalmopathy patients presented with a Clinical Activity Score of at least 3, a NOSPECS grade of at least 4, and disease duration under 3 months. TCR beta CDR3 sequences were amplified from RNA transcripts. TCR CDR3 underwent first-round RT-PCR with the HTBI primer set. One entry per CDR3 protein results from TCRdb running MiXCR on the multiplex PCR reads. Here the sample spans approximately 600,000 distinct CDR3 sequences, 14% to 15% being singletons. CDR1 and CDR2 from the germline V gene are SNHLY and FYNNEI. V dropped 6 bases and J dropped 4; count of bases not matched to a gene: 7. CDR3 length equals 15 residues.

Specimen: blood. The clonotype originates from a middle-aged woman with Graves' ophthalmopathy. The genes are TRBV2 and TRBJ2-5, with 11 nucleotides matching TRBD2. DNA for the CDR3: TGTGCCAGCAGGACGACTAGCGGGAAGGGAGAGACCCAGTACTTC. Translating it yields CASRTTSGKGETQYF. Variable domain in full (rest from reference TRBV2 and TRBJ2-5): EPEVTQTPSHQVTQMGQEVILRCVPISNHLYFYWYRQILGQKVEFLVSFYNNEISEKSEIFDDQFSVERPDGSNFTLKIRSTKLEDSAMYFCASRTTSGKGETQYFGPGTRLLVL.